The 5 T cell receptor beta chains reported below all come from one sample, sequenced in a study of response to subunit inactivated influenza vaccine. TCRdb re-called the RT-PCR reads with MiXCR, one entry per CDR3 protein. The repertoire holds about 650,000 distinct CDR3 sequences, with roughly 14% as singletons. The sequences come from PBMCs from blood, collected 11 to 12 days after vaccination. These receptors were obtained from a man aged 45-65 years who received an inactivated influenza vaccine.

This clonotype appeared a few times. The V gene is TRBV20-1, the J gene TRBJ2-7, with 8 bases lining up with TRBD2. The CDR3 contains 15 residues. The germline V gene encodes CDR1 DFQATT and CDR2 SNEGSKA (reference sequence). V gave up 0 bases and J gave up 5 bases; unmatched junction bases: 9. Here the CDR3 DNA reads TGCAGTGCTAGAGAGAGGACTAGCCGGCGCCACGAGCAGTACTTC. Protein product: CSARERTSRRHEQYF.

The sample holds many counts of this clonotype. J is TRBJ2-3 and V is TRBV4-1, with D perhaps assigned TRBD1 or TRBD2 (5 bases each). This CDR3 spans 16 amino acids. V was shortened by 3 bases and J by 0 bases, with 13 bases between the two germline ends. Per the germline V gene, CDR1 is MGHRA and CDR2 is YSYEKL. The DNA of the CDR3 is TGCGCCAGCAGCCACGGAAGGGACCCTAGCACAGATACGCAGTATTTT. Its translation is CASSHGRDPSTDTQYF.

This clonotype occurred a few times. V and J are TRBV30 and TRBJ1-6; 8 nucleotides agree with TRBD1. Germline V gives CDR1 GTSNPN, CDR2 SVGIG (reference sequence). V was pared by 3 bases and J by 6 bases, with 4 bases of the junction left unmatched. CDR3 size: 14 residues. The CDR3 DNA sequence: TGTGCCTGGAGCCTCGGACAGGGTAATTCACCCCTCCACTTT. This sequence encodes CAWSLGQGNSPLHF.

This chain joins TRBV7-9 and TRBJ1-5, with a possible D match to TRBD1 (6 bases). Deletions cut 5 bases from V and 6 bases from J, with 14 bases between. Germline CDR1 reads SEHNR; CDR2 reads FQNEAQ (reference sequence). This CDR3 comprises 14 residues. CDR3 in amino acids: CASSTAQGSQPQHF. In DNA form, the CDR3 reads TGTGCCAGCAGCACAGCGCAGGGGAGTCAGCCCCAGCATTTT.

This clonotype was seen ten or more times. The chain recombines TRBV29-1 with TRBJ2-3; D is perhaps TRBD1 or TRBD2 (5 bases each). Germline CDR1 reads SQVTM; CDR2 reads ANQGSEA. This CDR3 region has 14 residues. Trimming removed 3 bases at V and 0 bases at J, with 10 bases between. CDR3 DNA: TGCAGCGTTGACCCCAGGGAGAGCACAGATACGCAGTATTTT. Translation: CSVDPRESTDTQYF.